One and the same sample provided the 26 T cell receptor beta chains below, sequenced in a study of T cell changes during pregnancy in multiple sclerosis. Using immunoSEQ multiplex PCR, the repertoire was profiled, and TCRdb retains in-frame clones only, with some absent. In the table there are about 40,000 clones, roughly 94% of which are singletons. Sequencing was performed on peripheral blood, taken in the third trimester of pregnancy. The receptors here all came from a female donor with multiple sclerosis, enrolled in a pregnancy study.

This chain joins TRBV5-6 and TRBJ2-5; D gene uncertain. The germline gives CDR1 SGHDT, CDR2 YYEEEE. The V end lost 3 bases, the J end lost 5 bases, and 5 bases lay between the germline ends. The length of the CDR3 is 11 residues. Written as DNA, the CDR3 is TGTGCCAGCAGCTCTGTGGAGACCCAGTACTTC. It codes for CASSSVETQYF.

The gene calls are TRBV11-3 and TRBJ1-5; 9 bases fit TRBD1. V trimming: 5 bases; J trimming: 3 bases; junction bases outside the gene matches: 5. This CDR3 region has 15 residues. Germline loops: CDR1 SGHNT, CDR2 YENEEA. The chain's CDR3 is CASSPGQGNNQPQHF. CDR3 bases: TGTGCCAGCAGCCCAGGACAGGGGAACAATCAGCCCCAGCATTTT.

The chain joins TRBV11-2 to TRBJ1-2, with 7 nucleotides matching TRBD1. The CDR3 sequence is 17 residues long. Germline lookup yields CDR1 SGHAT and CDR2 FQNNGV. The junction had 12 bases not matched to a gene; V was cut back by 5 bases and J by 0 bases. CDR3: CASSKGAGTAPNYGYTF. Written as DNA, the CDR3 is TGTGCCAGCAGCAAGGGGGCCGGGACGGCTCCTAACTATGGCTACACCTTC.

This sequence joins TRBV6-4 and TRBJ2-1, with D maybe TRBD2 (6 bases). V lost 0 bases and J lost 0, with 6 bases in between. CDR1 and CDR2 from the germline V gene are MRHNA and SNTAGT. This CDR3 region has 15 residues. This CDR3 reads CASSDSSGSYNEQFF. In DNA, the CDR3 is TGTGCCAGCAGTGACTCTAGCGGCTCCTACAATGAGCAGTTCTTC.

J is TRBJ2-3 and V is TRBV6-1; 8 nucleotides line up with TRBD1. The CDR3 runs to 17 residues. With 2 bases clipped from V and 3 bases from J, the junction kept 10 bases outside the gene matches. The germline gives CDR1 MNHNS, CDR2 SASEGT. DNA of the CDR3: TGTGCCAGCAGTGAAAATGTCGGAGGACAGGGAACAGATACGCAGTATTTT. As protein: CASSENVGGQGTDTQYF.

V usage is TRBV6-1 and J usage is TRBJ1-1; 8 bases match TRBD1. Per germline, CDR1 MNHNS and CDR2 SASEGT. With V trimmed by 4 bases and J by 4 bases, 8 bases remained unmatched. The CDR3 extends over 15 amino acids. The DNA for the CDR3 is TGTGCCAGCAGTGGTTCTCACAGGGGGGGCACTGAAGCTTTCTTT. Translated: CASSGSHRGGTEAFF.

The chain carries TRBV11-1 and TRBJ1-1, with no clear D. CDR3 length: 15 amino acids. Germline CDR1 reads SGHAT; CDR2 reads FQDESV (reference sequence). Trimming pared 1 base from V and 0 bases from J, leaving 9 bases between. The DNA of the CDR3 is TGTGCCAGCAGCTTAGAGACAAGTATGAACACTGAAGCTTTCTTT. Amino acids: CASSLETSMNTEAFF.

This clone appeared once. J is TRBJ2-2 and V is TRBV12-5; TRBD2 might be the D (5 bases). Germline V gene data show CDR1 as LGHNT and CDR2 as FRNRAP. The V and J ends lost 6 bases and 9 bases respectively, with 11 bases between them. This CDR3 region has 12 residues. DNA for the CDR3: TGTGCTAGTGGGGGTGAGGGTAGGGAGCTGTTTTTT. Translation: CASGGEGRELFF.

The chain combines TRBV18 with TRBJ2-5; weak D call: TRBD2 (6 bases). Per the germline V gene, CDR1 is KGHSH and CDR2 is LQKENI. The CDR3 sequence is 14 residues long. Trimming shortened V by 3 bases and J by 2 bases, and 10 bases separated the two germline ends. The CDR3 nucleotides read TGTGCCAGCTCACCCATCGGGGGTCAAGAGACCCAGTACTTC. The encoded protein is CASSPIGGQETQYF. Variable domain in full (rest from reference TRBV18 and TRBJ2-5): NAGVMQNPRHLVRRRGQEARLRCSPMKGHSHVYWYRQLPEEGLKFMVYLQKENIIDESGMPKERFSAEFPKEGPSILRIQQVVRGDSAAYFCASSPIGGQETQYFGPGTRLLVL.

The chain uses TRBV10-3 and TRBJ2-5, with TRBD2 identical over 11 bases. The junction had 6 bases not matched to a gene; V was cut back by 4 bases and J by 2 bases. The CDR3 is 16 residues long. Per the germline V gene, CDR1 is ENHRY and CDR2 is SYGVKD. The CDR3 coding sequence is TGTGCCATCAGTGCGCTCGGACTAGCGGGTCAAGAGACCCAGTACTTC. It specifies CAISALGLAGQETQYF.

The chain is built from TRBV5-1 and TRBJ2-7; 8 nucleotides align to TRBD1. The CDR3 runs to 12 residues. The V gene end was trimmed by 4 bases and the J gene end by 8 bases; junction bases not matched to a gene: 5. Germline V CDR1 and CDR2: SGHRS, YFSETQ. The CDR3 sequence: CASSQDRVQQYF. The DNA for the CDR3 is TGCGCCAGCAGCCAGGACAGGGTTCAGCAGTACTTC.

The rearrangement uses TRBV19 and TRBJ2-5; no clear D. This CDR3 region has 14 residues. Trimming took 6 bases from V and 5 from J, leaving 16 bases between them. Germline CDR1 is LNHDA and CDR2 is SQIVND (reference sequence). This CDR3 is CASRTTAVGETQYF. DNA for the CDR3: TGTGCCAGTAGAACTACGGCGGTCGGGGAGACCCAGTACTTC. Together with reference TRBV19 and TRBJ2-5, the CDR3 gives the full variable domain: DGGITQSPKYLFRKEGQNVTLSCEQNLNHDAMYWYRQDPGQGLRLIYYSQIVNDFQKGDIAEGYSVSREKKESFPLTVTSAQKNPTAFYLCASRTTAVGETQYFGPGTRLLVL.

The rearrangement uses TRBV10-3 and TRBJ2-5; D not certain. Germline CDR1 is ENHRY and CDR2 is SYGVKD. The CDR3 totals 13 residues. Trimming removed 3 bases from V and 3 bases from J, with 8 bases in between. The CDR3 region has the DNA TGTGCCATCAGTGACTCCCGTGAAGAGACCCAGTACTTC. Its translation: CAISDSREETQYF.

The genes are TRBV4-3 and TRBJ2-3; 13 bases match TRBD2. Germline values: CDR1 LGHNA, CDR2 YSLEER. CDR3 length: 19 amino acids. Trimming took 1 base from V and 6 from J; bases not matched to a gene: 13. CDR3 sequence reads: CASSQARTSGGVAADTQYF. Written as DNA, the CDR3 is TGCGCCAGCAGCCAAGCCCGGACTAGCGGGGGAGTTGCAGCTGATACGCAGTATTTT.

The V gene is TRBV5-1, the J gene TRBJ2-7; 9 nucleotides agree with TRBD1. Germline CDR1 SGHRS, CDR2 YFSETQ. The CDR3 runs to 14 residues. V shed 1 base, J shed 6 bases, and the junction held 5 bases outside the gene matches. CDR3: CASSLTGGYSEQYF. CDR3 DNA: TGCGCCAGCAGCTTGACAGGGGGCTATAGCGAGCAGTACTTC. Full variable domain (missing parts from reference TRBV5-1 and TRBJ2-7): KAGVTQTPRYLIKTRGQQVTLSCSPISGHRSVSWYQQTPGQGLQFLFEYFSETQRNKGNFPGRFSGRQFSNSRSEMNVSTLELGDSALYLCASSLTGGYSEQYFGPGTRLTVT.

The CDR3 region is CASSPGTGLNTGELFF. The CDR3 region has the DNA TGCGCCAGCAGCCCCGGGACTGGACTAAACACCGGGGAGCTGTTTTTT. This chain links TRBV5-1 with TRBJ2-2; a weak D match, TRBD2 (6 bases). This CDR3 is 16 amino acids long. V dropped 4 bases and J dropped 2 bases, with 15 bases sitting between them. Germline-derived CDR1 and CDR2 are SGHRS and YFSETQ.

This chain uses TRBV27 with TRBJ1-2; D might be TRBD1 (6 bases). This CDR3 spans 11 amino acids. V was clipped by 5 bases and J by 7 bases, with 8 bases between them. The germline gives CDR1 MNHEY, CDR2 SMNVEV (reference sequence). For the CDR3, the DNA is TGTGCCAGCAGTGGGGGCGGTGGCTACACCTTC. Translated, it gives CASSGGGGYTF.

As to this clone: One junction end does not reproduce the germline sequence, and a read error may be involved. The chain employs TRBV11-3 and TRBJ1-1, with D possibly being TRBD1 (5 bases). Germline values: CDR1 SGHNT, CDR2 YENEEA. The CDR3 has 13 residues. CDR3 in amino acids: CASSLEGNAEAFF. In nucleotides, the CDR3 is TGTGCCAGCAGCCTGGAGGGGAACGCTGAAGCTTTCTTT.

The chain is built from TRBV7-2 and TRBJ1-1; D gene uncertain. With 5 bases removed from V and 6 bases from J, the gap between germline ends came to 16 bases. This CDR3 contains 14 residues. From germline, CDR1 is SGHTA and CDR2 FQGNSA. CDR3 sequence: CASSPSSSGSEAFF. The CDR3 nucleotides are TGTGCCAGCAGCCCCTCTAGTTCGGGGTCTGAAGCTTTCTTT.

CDR3 nucleotides: TGTGCCAGCTCACCCCAGCAGGGGATCCGCGCTGAAGCTTTCTTT. Protein sequence: CASSPQQGIRAEAFF. V usage is TRBV18 and J usage is TRBJ1-1; weak D call: TRBD1 (6 bases). The CDR3 has 15 amino acids. CDR1 KGHSH and CDR2 LQKENI come from the germline V gene. V was pared by 3 bases and J by 6 bases, with 17 bases between. Using reference TRBV18 and TRBJ1-1 for the parts outside the CDR3, the full variable domain is NAGVMQNPRHLVRRRGQEARLRCSPMKGHSHVYWYRQLPEEGLKFMVYLQKENIIDESGMPKERFSAEFPKEGPSILRIQQVVRGDSAAYFCASSPQQGIRAEAFFGQGTRLTVV.

The chain combines TRBV10-2 with TRBJ1-2, with TRBD1 matching 7 bases. The CDR3 length is 16 residues. Germline V gene sequence: CDR1 WSHSY, CDR2 SAAADI. J was trimmed by 2 bases and V by 3 bases; bases with no gene match: 9. The CDR3 sequence is CASSDPASTGNYGYTF. The CDR3 DNA follows: TGCGCCAGCAGTGACCCCGCCTCGACAGGGAACTATGGCTACACCTTC.

This chain's CDR3 is CASSYTLAGGYEQYF. The DNA for the CDR3 is TGTGCCAGCAGTTACACCCTAGCGGGAGGCTACGAGCAGTACTTC. The chain employs TRBV6-5 and TRBJ2-7; 11 positions agree with TRBD2. CDR3 length: 15 amino acids. CDR1 is MNHEY and CDR2 is SVGAGI in the germline V gene. With 2 bases clipped from V and 3 bases from J, the junction kept 3 bases outside the gene matches.

The DNA of the CDR3 is TGTGCCAGCAGCGGACAGGGGAGTGGTGAAAAACTGTTTTTT. It codes for CASSGQGSGEKLFF. This rearrangement joins TRBV16 to TRBJ1-4; 9 bases fit TRBD1. The V and J ends lost 5 bases and 7 bases, in that order; junction bases with no gene match: 5. The CDR3 covers 14 residues. Germline loops: CDR1 KGHSY, CDR2 FQNENV.

This chain links TRBV4-1 with TRBJ2-3; 7 bases are a match to TRBD2. CDR1 is MGHRA, CDR2 YSYEKL, per germline. The CDR3 extends over 16 amino acids. After removal of 4 bases from V and 0 bases from J, the junction contained 7 bases not matched to a gene. In nucleotides, the CDR3 is TGCGCCAGCAGCCTAAGGGAGCGGGGAAGCACAGATACGCAGTATTTT. Encoded protein: CASSLRERGSTDTQYF.

The chain links TRBV4-1 to TRBJ2-3; TRBD2 aligns across 15 bases. Per germline, CDR1 MGHRA and CDR2 YSYEKL. The CDR3 extends over 18 amino acids. V lost 6 bases to trimming and J lost 1 base; unmatched junction nucleotides: 8. DNA of the CDR3: TGCGCCAGCAGGGTCCGGACTAGCGGGAGGGATGGCACAGATACGCAGTATTTT. It specifies CASRVRTSGRDGTDTQYF.

The rearrangement uses TRBV29-1 and TRBJ2-7; 11 positions match TRBD2. J gave up 4 bases and V 7 bases, and 3 bases lay outside the gene matches. Per the germline V gene, CDR1 is SQVTM and CDR2 is ANQGSEA. The CDR3 contains 12 residues. CDR3: CSGTSGSYEQYF. In nucleotides, the CDR3 is TGCAGCGGTACTAGCGGGAGTTACGAGCAGTACTTC.